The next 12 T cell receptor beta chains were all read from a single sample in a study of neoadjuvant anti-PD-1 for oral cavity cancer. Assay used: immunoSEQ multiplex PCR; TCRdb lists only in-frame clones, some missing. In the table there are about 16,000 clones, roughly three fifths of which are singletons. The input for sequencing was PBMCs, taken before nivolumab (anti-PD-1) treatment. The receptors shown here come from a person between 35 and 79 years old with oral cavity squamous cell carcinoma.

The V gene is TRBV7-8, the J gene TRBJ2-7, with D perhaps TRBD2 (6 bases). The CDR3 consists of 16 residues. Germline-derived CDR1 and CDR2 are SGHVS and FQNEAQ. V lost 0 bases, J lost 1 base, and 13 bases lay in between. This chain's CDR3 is CASSLAGSLGSYEQYF. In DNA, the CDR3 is TGTGCCAGCAGCTTAGCCGGGAGCCTGGGGTCCTACGAGCAGTACTTC.

CDR3 in amino acids: CASSPPVGPGGEKLFF. CDR3 nucleotide sequence: TGTGCCAGTAGTCCCCCTGTGGGACCGGGCGGTGAAAAACTGTTTTTT. V usage is TRBV19 and J usage is TRBJ1-4, with a tentative D call TRBD1 (5 bases). The CDR3 spans 16 residues. CDR1 and CDR2 from the germline V gene are LNHDA and SQIVND (reference sequence). Deletions cut 5 bases from V and 7 bases from J, with 20 bases between. The complete variable domain, with remaining parts taken from reference TRBV19 and TRBJ1-4, reads DGGITQSPKYLFRKEGQNVTLSCEQNLNHDAMYWYRQDPGQGLRLIYYSQIVNDFQKGDIAEGYSVSREKKESFPLTVTSAQKNPTAFYLCASSPPVGPGGEKLFFGSGTQLSVL.

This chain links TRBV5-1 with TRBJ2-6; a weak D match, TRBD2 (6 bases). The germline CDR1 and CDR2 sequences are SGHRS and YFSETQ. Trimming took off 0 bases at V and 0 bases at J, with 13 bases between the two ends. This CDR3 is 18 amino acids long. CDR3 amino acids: CASSLGGGANSGANVLTF. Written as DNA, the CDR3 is TGCGCCAGCAGCTTGGGAGGAGGGGCGAACTCTGGGGCCAACGTCCTGACTTTC.

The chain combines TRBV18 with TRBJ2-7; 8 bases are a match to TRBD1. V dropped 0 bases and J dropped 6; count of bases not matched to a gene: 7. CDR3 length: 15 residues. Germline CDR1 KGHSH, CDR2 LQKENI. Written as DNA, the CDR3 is TGTGCCAGCTCACCACCAGCAACAGGGGGAGGCGAGCAGTACTTC. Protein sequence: CASSPPATGGGEQYF.

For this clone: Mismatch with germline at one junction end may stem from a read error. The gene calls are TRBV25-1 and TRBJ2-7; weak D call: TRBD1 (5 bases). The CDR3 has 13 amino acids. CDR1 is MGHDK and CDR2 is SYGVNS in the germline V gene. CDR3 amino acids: CVSSEIGANEQYF. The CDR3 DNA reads TGTGTCAGCAGTGAAATAGGGGCGAACGAGCAGTACTTC.

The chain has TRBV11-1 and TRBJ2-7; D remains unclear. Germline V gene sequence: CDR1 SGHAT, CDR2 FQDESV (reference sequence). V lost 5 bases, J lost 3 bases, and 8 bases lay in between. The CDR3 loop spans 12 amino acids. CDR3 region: CASSPDLYEQYF. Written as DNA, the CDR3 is TGTGCCAGCAGCCCGGACCTCTACGAGCAGTACTTC.

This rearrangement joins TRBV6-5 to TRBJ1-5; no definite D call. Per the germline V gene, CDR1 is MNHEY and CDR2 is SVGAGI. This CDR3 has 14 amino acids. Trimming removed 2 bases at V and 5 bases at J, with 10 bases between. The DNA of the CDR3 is TGTGCCAGCAGTTACCGCGGGGAGGATCAGCCCCAGCATTTT. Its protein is CASSYRGEDQPQHF.

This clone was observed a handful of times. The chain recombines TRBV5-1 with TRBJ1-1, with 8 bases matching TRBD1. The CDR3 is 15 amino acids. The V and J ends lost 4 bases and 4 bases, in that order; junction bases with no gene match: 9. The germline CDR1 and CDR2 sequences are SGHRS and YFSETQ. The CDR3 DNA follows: TGCGCCAGCAGCGCGGATGGGACAGGTACCACTGAAGCTTTCTTT. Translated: CASSADGTGTTEAFF.

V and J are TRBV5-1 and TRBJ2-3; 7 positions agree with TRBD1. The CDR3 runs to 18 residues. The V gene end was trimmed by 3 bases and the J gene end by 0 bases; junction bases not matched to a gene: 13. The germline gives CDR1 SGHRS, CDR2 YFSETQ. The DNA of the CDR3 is TGCGCCAGCAGCTCGTTTGCCTTCGGGACAGTTAGCACAGATACGCAGTATTTT. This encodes CASSSFAFGTVSTDTQYF.

In DNA form, the CDR3 reads TGTGCCAGCAGTTCCAGCGCTCTAGGAGGTACCTACGAGCAGTACTTC. Residues: CASSSSALGGTYEQYF. J is TRBJ2-7 and V is TRBV6-5; perhaps TRBD2 as D (5 bases). CDR3 length: 16 residues. The V end was cut by 4 bases, the J end by 2 bases, with 18 bases between. The germline V gene encodes CDR1 MNHEY and CDR2 SVGAGI.

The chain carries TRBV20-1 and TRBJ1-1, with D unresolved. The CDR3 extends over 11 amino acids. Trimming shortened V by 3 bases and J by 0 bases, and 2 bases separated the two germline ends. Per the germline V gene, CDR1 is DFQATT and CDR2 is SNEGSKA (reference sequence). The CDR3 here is CSARVNTEAFF. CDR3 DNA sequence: TGCAGTGCTAGGGTGAACACTGAAGCTTTCTTT.

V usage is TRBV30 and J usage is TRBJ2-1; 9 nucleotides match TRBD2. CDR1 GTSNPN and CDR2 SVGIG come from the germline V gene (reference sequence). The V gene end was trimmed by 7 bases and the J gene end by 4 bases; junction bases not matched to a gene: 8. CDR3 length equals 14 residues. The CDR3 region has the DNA TGTGCCTATTCACCGGGACTAGCTTACAATGAGCAGTTCTTC. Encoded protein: CAYSPGLAYNEQFF.